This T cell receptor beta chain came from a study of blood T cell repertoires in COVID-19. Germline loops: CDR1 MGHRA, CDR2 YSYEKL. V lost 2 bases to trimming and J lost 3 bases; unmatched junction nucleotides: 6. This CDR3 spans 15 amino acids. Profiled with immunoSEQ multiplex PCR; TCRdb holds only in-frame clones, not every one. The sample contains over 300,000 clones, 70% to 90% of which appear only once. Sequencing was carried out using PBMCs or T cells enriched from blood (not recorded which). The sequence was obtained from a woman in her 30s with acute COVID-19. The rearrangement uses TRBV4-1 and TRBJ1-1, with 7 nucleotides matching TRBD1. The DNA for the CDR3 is TGCGCCAGCAGCCAATTAGACAGGGCATACACTGAAGCTTTCTTT. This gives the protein CASSQLDRAYTEAFF.